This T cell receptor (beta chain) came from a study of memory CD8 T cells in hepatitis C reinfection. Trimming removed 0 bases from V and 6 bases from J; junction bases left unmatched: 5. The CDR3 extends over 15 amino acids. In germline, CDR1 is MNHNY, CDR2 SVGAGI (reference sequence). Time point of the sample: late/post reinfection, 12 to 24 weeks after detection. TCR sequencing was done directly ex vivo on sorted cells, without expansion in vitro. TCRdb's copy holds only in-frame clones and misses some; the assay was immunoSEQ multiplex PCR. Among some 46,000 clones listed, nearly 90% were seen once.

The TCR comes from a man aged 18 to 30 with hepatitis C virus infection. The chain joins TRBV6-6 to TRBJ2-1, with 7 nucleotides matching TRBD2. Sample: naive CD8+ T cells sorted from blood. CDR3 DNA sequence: TGTGCCAGCAGTTACTCGTCCTCGGGAGGCAATGAGCAGTTCTTC. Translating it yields CASSYSSSGGNEQFF.